Reported below is one T cell receptor beta chain. Its specific antigen is unknown. It has no much larger one-base neighbor in the sample; base qualities were not kept. For sequencing of the TCRbeta CDR3 region, genomic DNA was extracted from the sorted cells. TCRbeta CDR3 regions were sequenced using the immunoSEQ Assay. Held by TCRdb, this immuneACCESS table contains in-frame sequences only and omits some clones. Under half of the omission traces to an unresolved V gene where checked; the cause of the rest is unknown. This sample gives some 81,000 clones in total; 85% of them show up just once. In total, the top ten clones hold 0.61% of the sample. The CDR3, from cysteine to phenylalanine, totals 12 residues. Only the CDR3 DNA is retained, 36 bases long and in frame from the first base. V and J are truncated by 5 bases and 3 bases respectively, leaving an intervening sequence of 8 bases. From the germline V gene, CDR1 is SGHRS and CDR2 is YFSETQ.

This sample stems from a study of OX40 agonist ivuxolimab in advanced cancers. Background for the entire study: Ivuxolimab was an agonistic, fully human IgG2 monoclonal antibody directed against OX40 (CD134), a costimulatory receptor. Partial responses were achieved by three dose-escalation patients, of whom one had hepatocellular carcinoma and two had cutaneous melanoma. Among the approximately 54 dose-escalation patients, approximately 20 had hepatocellular carcinoma, 15 or so melanoma, 9 renal cell carcinoma and 9 head and neck cancer. Patients were allowed to have had prior anti-PD-1, anti-PD-L1 or anti-CTLA-4 therapy, and approximately 40% of the dose-escalation patients had been treated with checkpoint inhibitors. The dose-escalation cohort was roughly 83% male with a mean age of about 60 years, ranging from roughly 20 to 80. Peripheral TCRbeta sequencing aimed to test whether ivuxolimab altered TCR sequence diversity and caused clonal T-cell expansion. Intravenous ivuxolimab was administered to patients every 2 weeks at six dose levels: 0.01, 0.1, 0.3, 1.5, 3 and 10 mg/kg. The paper covers the monotherapy dose-escalation part of the phase I ivuxolimab trial, which included N of about 56 patients. The full study reports these points: The antigen specificity of the clonally expanded peripheral T cells was not determined. Low levels of normalized T-cell clonal expansion were also seen in some patients who did not respond. Partial responders in the 0.1-3.0 mg/kg groups had among the lowest normalized peripheral clonal expansion, especially among CD8+ T cells. At doses of 0.1 to 3.0 mg/kg, clonal expansion of both CD4+ and CD8+ T cells in blood was seen between baseline and week 6. On average, CD8+ T cells showed more expanded clones than CD4+ T cells after ivuxolimab.

The trial excluded patients who had a history of autoimmune disease or were on systemic immunosuppression. In every dose cohort, peripheral blood was drawn for TCR sequencing at baseline, cycle 4 day 1, and cycle 7 day 1. The samples were taken from a phase I, first-in-human, multicenter, open-label dose-escalation trial of ivuxolimab. Adults with locally advanced or metastatic melanoma, renal cell carcinoma, hepatocellular carcinoma or head and neck squamous cell carcinoma were enrolled in the trial. CD4+ and CD8+ T cells were sorted separately from peripheral blood before TCR sequencing. The V and J genes are TRBV5-1 and TRBJ2-5; a tentative D match to TRBD1 spans 6 bases. The receptor comes from an adult with an advanced solid tumor such as melanoma, head and neck, liver or kidney cancer. The sequences come from CD4+ or CD8+ T cells sorted from blood, collected in a trial of the OX40 agonist ivuxolimab. The CDR3 has the sequence CASRAGEETQYF. The DNA is as follows: TGCGCCAGCAGGGCAGGGGAAGAGACCCAGTACTTC. Full variable domain (CDR3 extended with the reference TRBV5-1 and TRBJ2-5 proteins): KAGVTQTPRYLIKTRGQQVTLSCSPISGHRSVSWYQQTPGQGLQFLFEYFSETQRNKGNFPGRFSGRQFSNSRSEMNVSTLELGDSALYLCASRAGEETQYFGPGTRLLVL.